Below are 12 T cell receptor beta chains sequenced from a single sample in a study of T cells after posttransplantation cyclophosphamide. Assay used: immunoSEQ multiplex PCR; TCRdb lists only in-frame clones, some missing. The table lists 1,500 to 2,000 clones, approximately 77% of them singletons. A marrow graft followed busulfan-fludarabine conditioning, with cyclophosphamide on days +3 and +4. Sequencing used CD4+ T cells sorted from blood, obtained after allogeneic stem cell transplant with posttransplant cyclophosphamide. These TCRs come from a female patient over 55 who received an allogeneic stem cell transplant from a related donor and was CMV-positive. Certain T cells may be donor cells from the graft.

The CDR3 reads CASSYGGQPQHF. CDR3 coding DNA: TGTGCCAGCAGTTATGGAGGCCAGCCCCAGCATTTT. V usage is TRBV6-6 and J usage is TRBJ1-5; no firm D call. Trimming removed 3 bases at V and 7 bases at J, with 7 bases between. CDR1 and CDR2 (germline): MNHNY, SVGAGI (reference sequence). There are 12 residues in the CDR3.

This clone was seen a handful of times. This chain links TRBV30 with TRBJ1-4, with D maybe TRBD1 (5 bases). This CDR3 region has 16 residues. V was shortened by 0 bases and J by 8 bases, with 19 bases between the two germline ends. The germline CDR1 and CDR2 sequences are GTSNPN and SVGIG (reference sequence). In DNA form, the CDR3 reads TGTGCCTGGAGTGTACCCGGAGGGGCCGGGATGGAAAAACTGTTTTTT. Translated: CAWSVPGGAGMEKLFF.

The CDR3 is CASSLTRTVDTGELFF. The DNA for the CDR3 is TGTGCCAGCAGCCTTACTCGTACCGTTGACACCGGGGAGCTGTTTTTT. The genes are TRBV6-6 and TRBJ2-2; D is unclear. The V and J ends lost 6 bases and 3 bases respectively, with 17 bases between them. The CDR3 is 16 amino acids. Germline V CDR1 and CDR2: MNHNY, SVGAGI (reference sequence).

The chain is built from TRBV7-2 and TRBJ2-1; 16 bases are shared with TRBD2. The ends lost 4 bases at V and 6 bases at J; junction bases unmatched: 6. Looked up from germline, CDR1 is SGHTA and CDR2 is FQGNSA. This CDR3 has 17 amino acids. CDR3 nucleotide sequence: TGTGCCAGCAGCTCCGGGACTAGCGGGGGGGCCCTCAATGAGCAGTTCTTC. Its protein is CASSSGTSGGALNEQFF.

The chain couples TRBV7-9 to TRBJ1-5; maybe TRBD1 (6 bases). CDR1 and CDR2 from the germline V gene are SEHNR and FQNEAQ (reference sequence). The CDR3 totals 15 residues. The V gene lost 2 bases and the J gene lost 3 bases, with 11 bases spanning the gap. CDR3 amino acids: CASSLTGQDNQPQHF. CDR3 bases: TGTGCCAGCAGCTTAACGGGACAAGACAATCAGCCCCAGCATTTT. The full variable domain, completed using reference TRBV7-9 and TRBJ1-5, is DTGVSQNPRHKITKRGQNVTFRCDPISEHNRLYWYRQTLGQGPEFLTYFQNEAQLEKSRLLSDRFSAERPKGSFSTLEIQRTEQGDSAMYLCASSLTGQDNQPQHFGDGTRLSIL.

V and J are TRBV27 and TRBJ2-7; D is uncertain. CDR3 length: 13 residues. The V gene's germline CDR1 is MNHEY and CDR2 SMNVEV (reference sequence). Trimming took 3 bases from V and 3 from J, leaving 9 bases between them. The CDR3 sequence is CASSLREDYEQYF. Here the CDR3 DNA reads TGTGCCAGCAGTTTGAGAGAGGACTACGAGCAGTACTTC.

This clone was counted only a few times. The rearrangement links TRBV12-1 to TRBJ2-2; TRBD1, the table's D call, was not compared with the DNA. TRBV12-1 is recorded as a pseudogene. The CDR3 is 16 amino acids. CDR3 nucleotide sequence: TGTGCCAGCAGCTTTGGACAAACTTTGGGCACCGGGGAGCTGTTTTTT. Protein sequence: CASSFGQTLGTGELFF.

The gene calls are TRBV27 and TRBJ2-7; tentatively, D is TRBD2 (5 bases). The CDR3 spans 14 residues. Germline V gene data show CDR1 as MNHEY and CDR2 as SMNVEV (reference sequence). V lost 3 bases and J lost 2, with 11 bases in between. The CDR3 here is CASSLFGSTYEQYF. The CDR3 bases are TGTGCCAGCAGTTTGTTTGGGAGCACCTACGAGCAGTACTTC.

In DNA form, the CDR3 reads TGTGCCAGTAGTCCAAAGACAGGGGGCCACTATGGCTACACCTTC. It specifies CASSPKTGGHYGYTF. This chain uses TRBV19 with TRBJ1-2; TRBD1 matches 10 bases. Losses at the gene ends were 5 bases for V and 3 bases for J; bases not matched to a gene: 6. Germline V CDR1 and CDR2: LNHDA, SQIVND (reference sequence). The CDR3 is 15 residues long.

This clone is a singleton in its sample. The J gene is TRBJ1-2, the V gene TRBV9; 7 positions match TRBD1. The CDR3 runs 15 residues. Germline V gives CDR1 SGDLS, CDR2 YYNGEE. After removal of 3 bases from V and 4 bases from J, the junction contained 9 bases not matched to a gene. The CDR3 DNA reads TGTGCCAGCAGCGCGGACAGGCCCACAAGCTATGGCTACACCTTC. It codes for CASSADRPTSYGYTF.

The chain joins TRBV30 to TRBJ1-2; 9 nucleotides align to TRBD1. The CDR3 totals 15 residues. V shed 6 bases, J shed 2 bases, and the junction held 10 bases outside the gene matches. Germline V lookup: CDR1 GTSNPN, CDR2 SVGIG (reference sequence). The CDR3 DNA follows: TGTGCCTGCTACCGGGACAGGGCTCTAAACTATGGCTACACCTTC. Encoded protein: CACYRDRALNYGYTF. Variable domain in full (rest from reference TRBV30 and TRBJ1-2): SQTIHQWPATLVQPVGSPLSLECTVEGTSNPNLYWYRQAAGRGLQLLFYSVGIGQISSEVPQNLSASRPQDRQFILSSKKLLLSDSGFYLCACYRDRALNYGYTFGSGTRLTVV.

This clone was observed a few times. V is TRBV5-1 and J is TRBJ1-4; D remains unclear. Germline lookup yields CDR1 SGHRS and CDR2 YFSETQ. The CDR3 totals 18 residues. V was trimmed by 0 bases and J by 7 bases, leaving 22 bases between them. The CDR3 spells CASSLGESRGIVREKLFF. Written as DNA, the CDR3 is TGCGCCAGCAGCTTGGGCGAGTCTAGAGGGATTGTGCGTGAAAAACTGTTTTTT.